The 16 T cell receptor beta chains below all came from one sample that was sequenced in a study of T cells in Graves' hyperthyroidism and ophthalmopathy. Template material for amplifying TCR beta CDR3 regions consisted of RNA transcripts. Researchers ran a first-round RT-PCR on the TCR CDR3 using the HTBI primer set. TCRdb reprocessed the multiplex PCR reads with MiXCR, giving one entry per CDR3 protein. The sample lists 400,000 to 500,000 distinct CDR3 sequences, over 13% occurring once. The material sequenced was blood. The receptors were sampled from a woman between 18 and 29 years old with Graves' hyperthyroidism.

In its sample, this clonotype was seen many times. This chain links TRBV12-3 or TRBV12-4 with TRBJ1-5; 7 positions match TRBD1. This CDR3 region has 16 residues. V was pared by 8 bases and J by 2 bases, with 12 bases of the junction left unmatched. CDR3 sequence reads: CASAEGQVYGNQPQHF. CDR3 coding DNA: TGTGCCAGCGCCGAAGGACAGGTTTACGGCAATCAGCCCCAGCATTTT.

This clonotype was found a few times. J is TRBJ2-1 and V is TRBV5-1; D uncertain. CDR3 length: 15 amino acids. Trimming took off 4 bases at V and 1 base at J, with 12 bases between the two ends. CDR1 SGHRS and CDR2 YFSETQ come from the germline V gene. CDR3 loop: CASSPPGKSYNEQFF. The CDR3 nucleotides read TGCGCCAGCAGCCCCCCCGGTAAATCCTACAATGAGCAGTTCTTC. Using reference TRBV5-1 and TRBJ2-1 for the parts outside the CDR3, the full variable domain is KAGVTQTPRYLIKTRGQQVTLSCSPISGHRSVSWYQQTPGQGLQFLFEYFSETQRNKGNFPGRFSGRQFSNSRSEMNVSTLELGDSALYLCASSPPGKSYNEQFFGPGTRLTVL.

In its sample, this clonotype was seen many times. V and J are TRBV7-2 and TRBJ1-1, with 7 nucleotides matching TRBD1. Per the germline V gene, CDR1 is SGHTA and CDR2 is FQGNSA. The CDR3 covers 13 residues. V lost 5 bases and J lost 7; bases outside the gene matches: 7. The DNA for the CDR3 is TGTGCCAGCAGCCAAAGACAGGGCGGTGAAGCTTTCTTT. This encodes CASSQRQGGEAFF.

This clonotype was observed at least ten times. CDR3 in amino acids: CSVVPRPQETQYF. The DNA of the CDR3 is TGCAGCGTTGTGCCCAGACCCCAAGAGACCCAGTACTTC. The chain is built from TRBV29-1 and TRBJ2-5; D gene unclear. V was cut by 4 bases and J by 1 base, with 10 bases left in between. Germline V lookup: CDR1 SQVTM, CDR2 ANQGSEA. CDR3 length: 13 residues.

This clonotype showed up just a few times. This may be a read error: a much more frequent sequence differs by one nucleotide. J is TRBJ1-2 and V is TRBV12-3 or TRBV12-4; D perhaps matches TRBD1 (5 bases). The CDR3 length is 16 residues. The DNA of the CDR3 is TGTACCAGCAGCCCTCGAGGAAGGGGCTACACCTATGGCTACACCTTC. It yields the protein CTSSPRGRGYTYGYTF.

This chain joins TRBV19 and TRBJ2-5; D might be TRBD2 (6 bases). CDR3 size: 14 residues. V lost 4 bases, J lost 5 bases, and 14 bases lay in between. CDR1 and CDR2 (germline): LNHDA, SQIVND (reference sequence). CDR3 loop: CASSRLGGLETQYF. The CDR3 nucleotides are TGTGCCAGTAGTAGACTAGGCGGATTGGAGACCCAGTACTTC.

This clonotype came up a few times. This may come from a read error, since a much larger clone is one base off. J is TRBJ2-3 and V is TRBV2; 7 bases map to TRBD2. J gave up 6 bases and V 1 base, and 13 bases lay outside the gene matches. This CDR3 has 17 amino acids. The germline gives CDR1 SNHLY, CDR2 FYNNEI. The CDR3, as DNA: TGTGCCAGCAGTGAAGTGGAGGGAGCGGGGACTGAGGATACGCAGTATTTT. Protein sequence: CASSEVEGAGTEDTQYF.

Comment on this clonotype: Germline and junction disagree at one end, which may indicate a read error. J is TRBJ1-1 and V is TRBV30; possible D gene TRBD1, 5 bases. CDR3 length equals 18 residues. Germline V CDR1 and CDR2: GTSNPN, SVGIG (reference sequence). DNA for the CDR3: TGTACCTGGAGTGTCCCCTTAGATTCGACAGACCTGAACACTGAAGCTTTCTTT. This encodes CTWSVPLDSTDLNTEAFF. Variable domain in full (rest from reference TRBV30 and TRBJ1-1): SQTIHQWPATLVQPVGSPLSLECTVEGTSNPNLYWYRQAAGRGLQLLFYSVGIGQISSEVPQNLSASRPQDRQFILSSKKLLLSDSGFYLCTWSVPLDSTDLNTEAFFGQGTRLTVV.

Many counts were recorded for this clonotype. The chain couples TRBV30 to TRBJ2-3, with D perhaps matching TRBD1 (7 bases). Germline V gives CDR1 GTSNPN, CDR2 SVGIG (reference sequence). Trimming took off 3 bases at V and 4 bases at J, with 14 bases between the two ends. This CDR3 contains 14 residues. The CDR3 nucleotides are TGTGCCTGGAGCGTGGGCGGGACAGCAGATACGCAGTATTTT. It yields the protein CAWSVGGTADTQYF. The variable domain in full, with the rest retrieved from reference TRBV30 and TRBJ2-3, is SQTIHQWPATLVQPVGSPLSLECTVEGTSNPNLYWYRQAAGRGLQLLFYSVGIGQISSEVPQNLSASRPQDRQFILSSKKLLLSDSGFYLCAWSVGGTADTQYFGPGTRLTVL.

This clonotype came up a few times. The chain carries TRBV4-1 and TRBJ2-1, with D possibly TRBD2 on 5 matching bases. This CDR3 is built from 14 residues. Looked up from germline, CDR1 is MGHRA and CDR2 is YSYEKL. The V end lost 0 bases, the J end lost 9 bases, and 12 bases lay between the germline ends. The CDR3 protein is CASSQDALDGEQFF. In DNA, the CDR3 is TGCGCCAGCAGCCAAGATGCACTAGATGGTGAGCAGTTCTTC.

This clonotype was observed many times. The V and J genes are TRBV28 and TRBJ1-2; weak D call: TRBD1 (6 bases). Trimming cost V 1 base and J 3 bases, with 12 bases left between them. The length of the CDR3 is 15 residues. Germline CDR1 reads MDHEN; CDR2 reads SYDVKM. In nucleotides, the CDR3 is TGTGCCAGCAGTTTATATGGACAGCCTTACTATGGCTACACCTTC. This translates into CASSLYGQPYYGYTF.

This clonotype showed up just a few times. The chain carries TRBV7-9 and TRBJ2-2; D unclear. Germline CDR1 and CDR2: SEHNR and FQNEAQ (reference sequence). Trimming shortened V by 1 base and J by 8 bases, and 14 bases separated the two germline ends. The CDR3 covers 15 residues. In DNA form, the CDR3 reads TGTGCCAGCAGCTTAGAGGTTGGCCCACCGGGGGAGCTGTTTTTT. Translating gives CASSLEVGPPGELFF. The full variable domain, rest sourced from reference TRBV7-9 and TRBJ2-2, is DTGVSQNPRHKITKRGQNVTFRCDPISEHNRLYWYRQTLGQGPEFLTYFQNEAQLEKSRLLSDRFSAERPKGSFSTLEIQRTEQGDSAMYLCASSLEVGPPGELFFGEGSRLTVL.

This clonotype was seen ten or more times. The rearrangement joins TRBV12-3 or TRBV12-4 to TRBJ1-1; D is ambiguous. Trimming cost V 6 bases and J 1 base, with 9 bases left between them. The CDR3 is made up of 13 amino acids. The CDR3 reads CASRTQENTEAFF. The CDR3 DNA reads as TGTGCCAGCAGGACACAAGAGAACACTGAAGCTTTCTTT.

The chain is built from TRBV5-1 and TRBJ1-1; D remains unclear. V was trimmed by 0 bases and J by 0 bases, leaving 9 bases between them. The CDR3 totals 15 residues. Germline values: CDR1 SGHRS, CDR2 YFSETQ. CDR3 sequence: CASSLVTEMNTEAFF. The CDR3 coding sequence is TGCGCCAGCAGCTTGGTAACAGAAATGAACACTGAAGCTTTCTTT.

V and J are TRBV30 and TRBJ1-4, with D perhaps matching TRBD1 (5 bases). V was trimmed by 0 bases and J by 4 bases, leaving 12 bases between them. This CDR3 spans 15 amino acids. Germline-derived CDR1 and CDR2 are GTSNPN and SVGIG (reference sequence). In DNA form, the CDR3 reads TGTGCCTGGAGTGTCGGGGCCTCCAATAATGAAAAACTGTTTTTT. This encodes CAWSVGASNNEKLFF.

This clonotype was counted ten times or more. A much bigger clone sits one base away, suggesting this may be a read error. The chain carries TRBV12-3 or TRBV12-4 and TRBJ2-6; possible D gene TRBD1, 5 bases. Trimming removed 6 bases from V and 2 bases from J, with 5 bases in between. The CDR3 has 13 amino acids. CDR3 bases: TGTGCCAGCAGGGACACTGGGGCCAACGTCCTGACTTTC. Translated: CASRDTGANVLTF.